This is a list of T cell receptor beta chains from one sample in a study of blood T cell repertoires in COVID-19. The method was immunoSEQ multiplex PCR; TCRdb's version includes in-frame clones alone and lacks a portion of them. The table has tens of thousands of clones, approximately 88% seen once. The specimen sequenced was peripheral blood. All receptors derive from a human donor in a cohort sampled during active COVID-19. Each CDR3 is given with its conserved first and last residue. D genes are given only for firm matches. A clone size is listed for some rows: how often the clone was seen (once, few, many), or a class if it is expanded.

v_gene	abundance	j_gene	d_gene	CDR3aa	CDR3nt
TRBV5-1	NA	TRBJ2-7	NA	CASSLGGQPGYEQYF	TGCGCCAGCAGCTTGGGCGGCCAACCGGGCTACGAGCAGTACTTC
TRBV30	NA	TRBJ2-1	NA	CAWSVGREGSNEQFF	TGTGCCTGGAGTGTAGGCCGCGAGGGCTCCAATGAGCAGTTCTTC
TRBV29-1	few	TRBJ2-7	TRBD1	CSAETGTGGAEQYF	TGCAGCGCCGAAACCGGGACAGGGGGCGCCGAGCAGTACTTC
TRBV6-5	NA	TRBJ2-2	TRBD2	CASRVSGGGELFF	TGTGCCAGCAGAGTTAGCGGGGGCGGGGAGCTGTTTTTT
TRBV5-1	NA	TRBJ2-5	NA	CASSSGQPQETQYF	TGCGCCAGCAGCTCCGGACAGCCTCAAGAGACCCAGTACTTC
TRBV6-2/TRBV6-3	once	TRBJ2-4	TRBD2	CASSSRTSVAKNIQYF	TGTGCCAGCAGTTCCAGAACTAGCGTAGCCAAAAACATTCAGTACTTC
TRBV5-4	NA	TRBJ2-5	TRBD2	CASSLSPSGDGETQYF	TGTGCCAGCAGCTTGAGTCCTAGCGGGGACGGGGAGACCCAGTACTTC
TRBV6-5	NA	TRBJ2-1	NA	CASVESTHNEQFF	TGTGCCAGCGTAGAGAGCACTCACAATGAGCAGTTCTTC
TRBV5-1	NA	TRBJ1-2	NA	CASSSRSRDGYTF	TGCGCCAGCAGCTCAAGGAGTAGAGATGGCTACACCTTC
TRBV28	NA	TRBJ2-2	TRBD2	CASGLVGLDTGELFF	TGTGCCAGCGGACTAGTGGGCTTAGACACCGGGGAGCTGTTTTTT
TRBV18	NA	TRBJ2-7	TRBD1	CASSRGTGALPYEQYF	TGTGCCAGCTCACGTGGGACAGGGGCCTTGCCCTACGAGCAGTACTTC
TRBV28	few	TRBJ1-2	NA	CASSWGPYGYTF	TGTGCCAGCAGTTGGGGGCCCTATGGCTACACCTTC
TRBV7-2	NA	TRBJ2-5	TRBD2	CASRLTLAGGETQYF	TGTGCCAGCAGACTGACTCTAGCGGGGGGGGAGACCCAGTACTTC
TRBV9	NA	TRBJ2-7	NA	CASSPSGLAYEQYF	TGTGCCAGCAGCCCGTCAGGGTTAGCCTACGAGCAGTACTTC
TRBV5-4	NA	TRBJ2-7	NA	CASRSAGQATYEQYF	TGTGCCAGCAGGTCCGCAGGGCAGGCCACCTACGAGCAGTACTTC
TRBV6-1	NA	TRBJ2-3	TRBD2	CASSEQGLAASTDTQYF	TGTGCCAGCAGTGAACAAGGACTAGCGGCTAGCACAGATACGCAGTATTTT
TRBV7-7	NA	TRBJ2-5	NA	CASSLNSANEETQYF	TGTGCTAGCAGCTTAAATTCCGCGAATGAAGAGACTCAGTACTTC
TRBV12-3/TRBV12-4	few	TRBJ1-1	NA	CASSLGGEAFF	TGTGCCAGCAGTTTGGGGGGAGAAGCTTTCTTT
TRBV5-6	NA	TRBJ1-2	TRBD1	CASSLRSQGVSGYTF	TGTGCCAGCAGCTTGAGGTCTCAGGGGGTATCTGGCTACACCTTC
TRBV11-2	NA	TRBJ2-4	TRBD1	CASSSRQGENIQYF	TGTGCCAGCAGCTCAAGACAGGGTGAGAACATTCAGTACTTC
TRBV5-4	NA	TRBJ1-4	NA	CASSRTNEKLFF	TGTGCCAGCAGCCGAACTAATGAAAAACTGTTTTTT
TRBV5-1	NA	TRBJ2-5	TRBD2	CASKRIGGGEETQYF	TGCGCCAGCAAAAGGATTGGGGGAGGGGAAGAGACCCAGTACTTC
TRBV19	NA	TRBJ1-2	NA	CASSIDADRANYGYTF	TGTGCCAGTAGTATAGATGCTGACAGAGCTAACTATGGCTACACCTTC
TRBV5-1	once	TRBJ2-2	TRBD2	CASSQQASGNTGELFF	TGCGCCAGCAGCCAGCAGGCTAGCGGTAACACCGGGGAGCTGTTTTTT
TRBV4-1	NA	TRBJ2-7	NA	CASSQDSSYEQYF	TGCGCCAGCAGCCAAGACAGCTCCTACGAGCAGTACTTC
TRBV28	NA	TRBJ1-6	NA	CASSLRRVSYNSPLHF	TGTGCCAGCAGTTTAAGGCGGGTCTCCTATAATTCACCCCTCCACTTT
TRBV15	NA	TRBJ2-7	NA	CATSPSPDRTYEQYF	TGTGCCACCAGCCCATCGCCCGACAGGACCTACGAGCAGTACTTC
TRBV18	NA	TRBJ2-7	NA	CASSPQQGYEQYF	TGTGCCAGCTCACCACAGCAGGGGTACGAGCAGTACTTC
TRBV5-1	NA	TRBJ2-6	NA	CASSQQGPGANVLTF	TGCGCCAGCAGCCAACAGGGCCCTGGGGCCAACGTCCTGACTTTC